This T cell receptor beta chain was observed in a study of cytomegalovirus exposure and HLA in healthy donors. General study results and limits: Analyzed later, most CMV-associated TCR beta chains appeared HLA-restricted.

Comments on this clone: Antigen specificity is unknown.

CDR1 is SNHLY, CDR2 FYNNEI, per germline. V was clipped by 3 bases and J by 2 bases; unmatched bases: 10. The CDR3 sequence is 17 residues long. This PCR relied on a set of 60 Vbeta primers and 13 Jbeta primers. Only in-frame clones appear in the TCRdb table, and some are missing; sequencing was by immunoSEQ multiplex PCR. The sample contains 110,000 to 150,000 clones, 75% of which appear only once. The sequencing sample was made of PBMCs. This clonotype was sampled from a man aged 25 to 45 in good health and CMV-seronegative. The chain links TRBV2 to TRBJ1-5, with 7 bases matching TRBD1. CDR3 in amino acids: CASSDLQGERGNQPQHF. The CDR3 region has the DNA TGTGCCAGCAGTGACCTCCAGGGGGAACGGGGCAATCAGCCCCAGCATTTT.